This paragraph reports one TCR beta chain. The sample is drawn from a study of CD8 T cells in Susac syndrome. For the study at large: When their blood was taken, patients with Susac syndrome were therapy-naive, taking corticosteroids, or taking intravenous immunoglobulin alone.

After extraction with the RNeasy kit, 0.5 to 1 ug of the RNA was reverse transcribed using random hexamers. Across 54 Vbeta and 13 Jbeta, immunoSEQ multiplex PCR amplified TCR beta CDR3. TCRdb used MiXCR to reprocess the immunoSEQ multiplex PCR reads, holding one entry per CDR3 protein. The sample consists of about 120,000 distinct CDR3 sequences, 95% to 96% of them appearing once. High-throughput TCR beta sequencing covered peripheral CD8+ and CD4+ T cells. The patients with Susac syndrome were individuals who fulfilled the recently defined diagnostic criteria for disease that was either definite or probable. V dropped 5 bases and J dropped 2 bases, with 12 bases sitting between them. The CDR3 spans 15 residues.

This TCR derives from a human donor with Susac syndrome. The sequenced sample was CD4+ T cells from PBMCs. The chain employs TRBV12-3 or TRBV12-4 and TRBJ2-2; D unresolved. For the CDR3, the DNA is TGTGCCAGCAGTCCGGGTCGTCTCAACACCGGGGAGCTGTTTTTT. This sequence encodes CASSPGRLNTGELFF.